The source of this T cell receptor beta chain is a study of blood T cells in healthy people across ages. Overall study context: When template switching was applied, about one barcoded beta molecule was captured per two T cells.

Study-wide findings and caveats: Diversity was higher, and naive CD4+ cells more numerous, in long-lived donors than in aged donors.

Germline loops: CDR1 SGHRS, CDR2 YFSETQ. The CDR3 length is 14 residues. V was cut by 4 bases and J by 0 bases, with 10 bases left in between. This clonotype showed up many times. As yet, its antigen is unknown. Alongside a J-beta primer mix, a sample-barcoded 5' primer served in a second PCR lasting roughly 6 to 12 cycles. TCRdb called the 5' RACE reads again in MiXCR, with one record for every CDR3 protein. The repertoire holds more than 650,000 distinct CDR3 sequences, with 22% as singletons. Sequencing was done on a sample of blood. The chain recombines TRBV5-1 with TRBJ2-5, with D unclear. This TCR was sampled from a man in his 70s in good health. The CDR3 coding sequence is TGCGCCAGCAGCATAACTAAGTACCAAGAGACCCAGTACTTC. It encodes CASSITKYQETQYF.